These T cell receptor beta chains were read from a single sample in a study of OX40 agonist ivuxolimab in advanced cancers. Generated by immunoSEQ multiplex PCR, the TCRdb table keeps only in-frame clones and is missing some. The table has 37,000 or so clones, about 90% seen once; the top ten hold around a fifth. The sample was CD4+ or CD8+ T cells sorted from blood, taken in a trial of the OX40 agonist ivuxolimab. The receptors stem from an adult with an advanced solid tumor such as melanoma, head and neck, liver or kidney cancer. CDR3s include the opening cysteine and the closing phenylalanine or tryptophan. The D gene is left open where the match is weak. Only part of the rows carry a size: once, few, many, or a class if the clone is expanded.

>few|TRBJ1-1|TRBD1|TRBV29-1|12
TGCAGCGCCTCAGGGGGCACAACTGAAGCTTTCTTT
CSASGGTTEAFF
>NA|TRBJ1-5|NA|TRBV5-5|15
TGTGCCAGCACCTGGGAGGGTTTGAGCAATCAGCCCCAGCATTTT
CASTWEGLSNQPQHF
>NA|TRBJ2-3|TRBD2|TRBV5-6|16
TGTGCCAGCAGCTTGGGTGTTGGACTAGTGGGTGATACGCAGTATTTT
CASSLGVGLVGDTQYF
>NA|TRBJ1-2|NA|TRBV14|11
TGTGCCAGCAGCCGCTCCTGTGGCTACACCTTC
CASSRSCGYTF
>NA|TRBJ2-1|TRBD2|TRBV18|20
TGTGCCAGCTCACCACCGGAGCATGCGGCTAGCGGGGAGTCTTACAATGAGCAGTTCTTC
CASSPPEHAASGESYNEQFF
>NA|TRBJ2-7|NA|TRBV5-1|14
TGCGCCAGCAGCGGGTCAGGGAGGACCTACGAGCAGTACTTC
CASSGSGRTYEQYF
>NA|TRBJ1-1|NA|TRBV14|13
TGTGCCAGCAGCCAACAGGCGGGAACTGAAGCTTTCTTT
CASSQQAGTEAFF
>NA|TRBJ1-6|NA|TRBV29-1|13
TGCAGCGTTGTTTCTGGGGTAAATTCACCCCTCCACTTT
CSVVSGVNSPLHF
>NA|TRBJ2-1|NA|TRBV6-5|15
TGTGCCAGCACCCCGGCGGGGGCTGCCTACAATGAGCAGTTCTTC
CASTPAGAAYNEQFF
>NA|TRBJ1-2|NA|TRBV30|13
TGTGCCTGGAGGCATCGGGTGAACTATGGCTACACCTTC
CAWRHRVNYGYTF
>NA|TRBJ1-4|TRBD1|TRBV19|14
TGTGCCAGTAGCGCGGGACAGCTTAATGAAAAACTGTTTTTT
CASSAGQLNEKLFF
>NA|TRBJ2-7|NA|TRBV6-5|13
TGTGCCAGCAGTTACGACGGTCCTCTCGAGCAGTACTTC
CASSYDGPLEQYF
>NA|TRBJ2-5|TRBD1|TRBV4-3|15
TGCGCCAGCAGCCGAATATTTGACAGGGAAGAGACCCAGTACTTC
CASSRIFDREETQYF
>NA|TRBJ2-1|NA|TRBV5-1|15
TGCGCCAGCAGCTCCAGGGTCAAAACCTACAATGAGCAGTTCTTC
CASSSRVKTYNEQFF
>NA|TRBJ1-2|NA|TRBV13|14
TGTGCCAGCAGCTTAGCGTTGGACCTCTATGGCTACACCTTC
CASSLALDLYGYTF
>NA|TRBJ2-2|TRBD1|TRBV15|18
TGTGCCACCAGCAGCAAACGTCTCCGGGACAGGGTCACCGGGGAGCTGTTTTTT
CATSSKRLRDRVTGELFF
>NA|TRBJ2-7|NA|TRBV4-1|15
TGCGCCAGCAGCCAAACTTTCGGGGGCTCCTACGAGCAGTACTTC
CASSQTFGGSYEQYF
>NA|TRBJ2-3|NA|TRBV19|13
TGTGCCAGTAAGCCCGGGGACACAGATACGCAGTATTTT
CASKPGDTDTQYF
>NA|TRBJ1-3|TRBD1|TRBV7-9|11
TGTGCCAGCAGCTTAATTGGGACAGGAGAATTT
CASSLIGTGEF
>NA|TRBJ1-1|NA|TRBV27|13
TGTGCCAGCAGTTTACAACAGGGAACTGAAGCTTTCTTT
CASSLQQGTEAFF
>NA|TRBJ1-1|NA|TRBV30|13
TGTGCCGCCGAACCGGGGGGCGCGGGTGAAGCTTTCTTT
CAAEPGGAGEAFF
>NA|TRBJ2-7|NA|TRBV7-2|13
TGTGCCAGCAGCTTAGGGAAATCCTACGAGCAGTACTTC
CASSLGKSYEQYF
>NA|TRBJ1-1|NA|TRBV5-6|11
TGTGCCAGCAGCTTGGGGACTGAAGCTTTCTTT
CASSLGTEAFF
>NA|TRBJ1-2|NA|TRBV5-8|14
TGTGCCAGCAGCCCCGTGGTCACTAACTATGGCTACACCTTC
CASSPVVTNYGYTF
>NA|TRBJ2-2|NA|TRBV5-4|16
TGTGCCAGCAGCTTTCCGGAGACTGGGGGGCACGGGGAGCTGTTTTTT
CASSFPETGGHGELFF
>NA|TRBJ2-5|NA|TRBV11-2|13
TGTGCCAGCAGCTATGACAGTAGGGACTCCCAGTACTTC
CASSYDSRDSQYF
>NA|TRBJ2-6|NA|TRBV4-2|15
TGTGCCAGCAGCCAAGACAACTCTGGGGCCAACGTCCTGACTTTC
CASSQDNSGANVLTF
>NA|TRBJ2-7|NA|TRBV5-1|13
TGCGCCAGCACCGAAACGGACAGCTACGAGCAGTACTTC
CASTETDSYEQYF